In its sample, the clone carrying this T cell receptor beta chain was seen once. Its target is not known. Nominal health characterized the donors when sampled, though unrecorded immune exposures were likely. This specimen comes from a study of cytomegalovirus exposure and HLA in healthy donors. Use of 60 Vbeta and 13 Jbeta primers characterized the PCR. The data were produced by immunoSEQ multiplex PCR, yet TCRdb's version contains in-frame clones alone and is incomplete. The sample records about 120,000 clones, over 80% being singletons. This CDR3 is built from 11 residues. Trimming removed 7 bases at V and 4 bases at J, with 7 bases between. Germline assignment: CDR1 MGHRA and CDR2 YSYEKL. Study outcomes and limitations: Roughly uniform sequencing depth across donors was assumed, possibly incorrectly.

The sample was PBMCs. The chain is built from TRBV4-1 and TRBJ1-1; tentatively, D is TRBD1 (5 bases). The source is a man aged 18-30 years in good health and CMV-seropositive. The CDR3 DNA sequence: TGCGCCAGCACAGGGCTCACTGAAGCTTTCTTT. As protein: CASTGLTEAFF.